The sequence of this TCR beta chain was determined in a study of CD8+ T cells in alopecia areata. This clone was counted between two and nine times. The target antigen is unknown. Findings and caveats of the study: Scalp samples also yield sequences from resident alphabeta T cells of normal skin. For lesional scalp, especially alopecia totalis/universalis, clonality was higher than in normal scalp.

This CDR3 comprises 14 residues. CDR1 SQVTM and CDR2 ANQGSEA come from the germline V gene. V gave up 6 bases and J gave up 2 bases, with 16 bases separating them. RNA extraction was followed by reverse transcription into cDNA, which acted as the sequencing template. Assay used: immunoSEQ multiplex PCR; TCRdb lists only in-frame clones, some missing. The table has under 250,000 clones, roughly 57% seen once. Peripheral blood samples and lesional scalp punch biopsies were obtained from alopecia areata patients. PBMCs provided sorted CD4+ and CD8+ T cells. This specimen consisted of CD4+ T cells sorted from blood, obtained at week 0. The rearrangement uses TRBV29-1 and TRBJ1-1; the D gene is possibly TRBD1 (6 bases). The clonotype originates from a human donor with alopecia areata. This chain's CDR3 is CSVKGQLGNTEAFF. In nucleotides, the CDR3 is TGCAGCGTCAAGGGACAACTAGGTAACACTGAAGCTTTCTTT.